This T cell receptor (beta chain) was captured by sequencing in a study of response to subunit inactivated influenza vaccine. From the RT-PCR reads, TCRdb called clonotypes with MiXCR, one entry per CDR3 protein. The data contain about 570,000 distinct CDR3 sequences, approximately 10% of them seen just once; the ten biggest clones take up approximately 10%. This clonotype was seen a few times. V was pared by 5 bases and J by 3 bases, with 3 bases of the junction left unmatched. The CDR3 is 15 residues long. Germline loops: CDR1 SGHNT, CDR2 YENEEA. This same sample was also part of a study on T cells expressing NK-cell markers. As that study records: Synthesis of TCR beta cDNA relied on 5'RACE template switching carrying UMIs.

This chain uses TRBV11-3 with TRBJ2-1; 11 positions agree with TRBD1. Sequenced material: PBMCs from blood, taken on the day of vaccination. The origin of this receptor is a man aged 50 or older who received an inactivated influenza vaccine. The CDR3 nucleotides are TGTGCCAGCAGCAAGGACAGGGGGCACTACAATGAGCAGTTCTTC. It specifies CASSKDRGHYNEQFF. The complete variable domain, with remaining parts taken from reference TRBV11-3 and TRBJ2-1, reads EAGVVQSPRYKIIEKKQPVAFWCNPISGHNTLYWYLQNLGQGPELLIRYENEEAVDDSQLPKDRFSAERLKGVDSTLKIQPAELGDSAVYLCASSKDRGHYNEQFFGPGTRLTVL.